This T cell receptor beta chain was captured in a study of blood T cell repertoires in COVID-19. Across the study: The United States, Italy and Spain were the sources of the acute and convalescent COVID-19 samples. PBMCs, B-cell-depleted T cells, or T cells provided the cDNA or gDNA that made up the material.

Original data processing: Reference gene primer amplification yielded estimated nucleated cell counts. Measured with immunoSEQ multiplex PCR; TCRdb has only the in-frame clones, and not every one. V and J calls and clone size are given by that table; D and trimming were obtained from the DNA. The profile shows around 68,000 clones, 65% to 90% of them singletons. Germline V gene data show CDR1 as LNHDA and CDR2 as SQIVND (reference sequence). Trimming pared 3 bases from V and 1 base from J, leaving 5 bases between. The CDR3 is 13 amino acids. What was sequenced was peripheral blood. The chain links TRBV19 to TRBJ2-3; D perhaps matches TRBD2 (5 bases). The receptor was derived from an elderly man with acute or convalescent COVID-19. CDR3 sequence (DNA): TGTGCCAGTAGTATGGGAGGCACAGATACGCAGTATTTT. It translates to CASSMGGTDTQYF.